One sample yielded the 23 T cell receptor beta chains listed below, sequenced in a study of T cell responses to AZD1222 COVID-19 vaccine. TCRdb's copy holds only in-frame clones and misses some; the assay was immunoSEQ multiplex PCR. The sample holds 90,000 to 110,000 clones, roughly 82% seen once. The material was peripheral blood, obtained on day 0 of AZD1222 vaccination. These TCRs come from an adult in good health.

In this sample, this clone turned up a few times. The limits of the CDR3 on the DNA are not certain, so only TCRdb's listed CDR3 is given. The rearrangement links TRBV7-8 to TRBJ2-2. The germline V gene has CDR1 SGHVS and CDR2 FQNEAQ. The CDR3 spans 18 residues, counting both ends. CDR3 protein: CASSLYARRAGNTGELFF.

J is TRBJ2-7 and V is TRBV5-1; D possibly uses TRBD1 or TRBD2 (5 bases each). V gave up 0 bases and J gave up 3 bases, with 13 bases separating them. Germline-derived CDR1 and CDR2 are SGHRS and YFSETQ. This CDR3 is built from 15 residues. The CDR3 sequence: CASSLEGGTLYEQYF. CDR3 sequence (DNA): TGCGCCAGCAGCTTGGAAGGTGGGACCCTCTACGAGCAGTACTTC.

In its sample, this clone was seen a few times. J is TRBJ1-4 and V is TRBV20-1; 9 nucleotides align to TRBD1. This CDR3 contains 13 residues. Trimming at V came to 4 bases and at J to 7 bases, leaving 4 bases not matched to a gene. Germline loops: CDR1 DFQATT, CDR2 SNEGSKA (reference sequence). This CDR3 is CSANDRGGEKLFF. The DNA for the CDR3 is TGCAGTGCTAATGACAGGGGGGGTGAAAAACTGTTTTTT.

The CDR3 bases are TGTGCCAGCAGCTTACGACCAGAGAATGAGCAGTTCTTC. Translation: CASSLRPENEQFF. The rearrangement joins TRBV7-9 to TRBJ2-1; no clear D. The CDR3 has 13 amino acids. Trimming took off 2 bases at V and 7 bases at J, with 9 bases between the two ends. Per the germline V gene, CDR1 is SEHNR and CDR2 is FQNEAQ (reference sequence).

This chain uses TRBV7-2 with TRBJ2-1, with D possibly TRBD1 on 6 matching bases. Germline V CDR1 and CDR2: SGHTA, FQGNSA. The V gene lost 3 bases and the J gene lost 11 bases, with 11 bases spanning the gap. The CDR3 loop spans 12 amino acids. CDR3 residues: CASSFTGQKQFF. CDR3 sequence (DNA): TGTGCCAGCAGCTTCACCGGACAGAAGCAGTTCTTC. Variable domain in full (rest from reference TRBV7-2 and TRBJ2-1): GAGVSQSPSNKVTEKGKDVELRCDPISGHTALYWYRQSLGQGLEFLIYFQGNSAPDKSGLPSDRFSAERTGGSVSTLTIQRTQQEDSAVYLCASSFTGQKQFFGPGTRLTVL.

This clone appeared once. This chain uses TRBV9 with TRBJ1-1, with TRBD1 as a possible D gene (6 bases). CDR3 length equals 14 residues. The V end was cut by 4 bases, the J end by 6 bases, with 16 bases between. Germline CDR1 is SGDLS and CDR2 is YYNGEE. In DNA form, the CDR3 reads TGTGCCAGCAGCCCACACCGGGGGGGCTCTGAAGCTTTCTTT. Its protein is CASSPHRGGSEAFF.

The DNA for the CDR3 is TGTGCCAGCAGCTTAGATCTTGACACTGAAGCTTTCTTT. This sequence encodes CASSLDLDTEAFF. V is TRBV11-2 and J is TRBJ1-1, with unresolved D. The CDR3 has 13 residues. In germline, CDR1 is SGHAT, CDR2 FQNNGV. V shed 0 bases and J shed 3 bases, with 5 bases lying between them.

This clone came up a few times. The genes are TRBV7-8 and TRBJ1-2, with 11 bases matching TRBD1. V dropped 2 bases and J dropped 4; count of bases not matched to a gene: 3. Per the germline V gene, CDR1 is SGHVS and CDR2 is FQNEAQ. The CDR3 totals 15 residues. This CDR3 reads CASSLRGQGVYGYTF. The DNA for the CDR3 is TGTGCCAGCAGCTTAAGGGGACAGGGGGTCTATGGCTACACCTTC.

The chain recombines TRBV10-1 with TRBJ1-2; TRBD1 aligns across 8 bases. From germline, CDR1 is WNHNN and CDR2 SYGVQD (reference sequence). V lost 4 bases and J lost 5; bases outside the gene matches: 9. The CDR3 is made up of 15 amino acids. The CDR3 protein is CASSGSWTGTYGYTF. The CDR3 DNA follows: TGCGCCAGCAGTGGTTCGTGGACAGGGACGTATGGCTACACCTTC.

The chain is built from TRBV2 and TRBJ2-2; weak D call: TRBD2 (6 bases). This CDR3 is built from 12 residues. CDR1 is SNHLY, CDR2 FYNNEI, per germline. V was clipped by 7 bases and J by 7 bases, with 10 bases between them. This chain's CDR3 is CASTRRGGELFF. DNA for the CDR3: TGTGCCAGCACCCGGAGGGGCGGGGAGCTGTTTTTT.

The V call is TRBV7-6, the J call TRBJ2-1, with 7 bases lining up with TRBD1. Germline V gene lookup returns CDR1 SGHVS and CDR2 FNYEAQ. The CDR3 length is 18 residues. The V gene end was trimmed by 4 bases and the J gene end by 2 bases; junction bases not matched to a gene: 14. In DNA form, the CDR3 reads TGTGCCAGCAGCTCCTACGATTATGACAGGGATGCCTACAATGAGCAGTTCTTC. This translates into CASSSYDYDRDAYNEQFF.

V usage is TRBV27 and J usage is TRBJ2-2; D ambiguous. The V end was cut by 3 bases, the J end by 2 bases, with 10 bases between. Germline values: CDR1 MNHEY, CDR2 SMNVEV (reference sequence). The CDR3 is 15 residues long. CDR3 amino acids: CASSFLGLNTGELFF. The CDR3 DNA follows: TGTGCCAGCAGTTTTCTTGGCCTCAACACCGGGGAGCTGTTTTTT.

This clone was seen a few times. The chain uses TRBV16 and TRBJ2-1; D remains ambiguous. Per the germline V gene, CDR1 is KGHSY and CDR2 is FQNENV. With 4 bases removed from V and 10 bases from J, the gap between germline ends came to 8 bases. The CDR3 covers 11 residues. Written as DNA, the CDR3 is TGTGCCAGCAGCCCACGAACAGAGCAGTTCTTC. This gives the protein CASSPRTEQFF.

The chain links TRBV28 to TRBJ2-3; D is possibly TRBD2 (6 bases). CDR1 and CDR2 from the germline V gene are MDHEN and SYDVKM. Trimming shortened V by 2 bases and J by 2 bases, and 11 bases separated the two germline ends. This CDR3 region has 15 residues. The CDR3 here is CASSLGRGYTDTQYF. In DNA, the CDR3 is TGTGCCAGCAGTTTAGGCCGGGGGTACACAGATACGCAGTATTTT.

The genes are TRBV15 and TRBJ2-2; D is perhaps TRBD2 (7 bases). V was pared by 8 bases and J by 4 bases, with 14 bases between. This CDR3 spans 14 amino acids. In germline, CDR1 is LNHNV, CDR2 YYDKDF (reference sequence). The CDR3 sequence is CATRGARSTGELFF. The DNA of the CDR3 is TGTGCCACCCGGGGGGCGCGATCCACCGGGGAGCTGTTTTTT.

The J gene is TRBJ1-2, the V gene TRBV9; D ambiguous. Trimming removed 3 bases from V and 8 bases from J, with 11 bases in between. CDR3 length: 12 residues. Germline CDR1 and CDR2: SGDLS and YYNGEE. The CDR3 region has the DNA TGTGCCAGCAGCGACCCCTATCGCGGCTACACCTTC. Amino acid sequence: CASSDPYRGYTF.

The chain couples TRBV6-5 to TRBJ2-5; D possibly uses TRBD1 or TRBD2 (5 bases each). Germline loops: CDR1 MNHEY, CDR2 SVGAGI. This CDR3 has 15 residues. The V end lost 2 bases, the J end lost 4 bases, and 14 bases lay between the germline ends. This CDR3 reads CASSYPRRDRETQYF. The CDR3 nucleotides are TGTGCCAGCAGTTACCCTCGACGGGACCGAGAGACCCAGTACTTC.

CDR3 loop: CASSRPGQGTYEQYF. The CDR3 nucleotides read TGTGCCAGCAGCCGGCCGGGACAGGGGACCTACGAGCAGTACTTC. The rearrangement links TRBV7-8 to TRBJ2-7; 10 bases line up with TRBD1. The CDR3 spans 15 residues. V gave up 5 bases and J gave up 2 bases; unmatched junction bases: 6. Germline V CDR1 and CDR2: SGHVS, FQNEAQ.

In this sample, this clone turned up a few times. The V and J genes are TRBV30 and TRBJ1-3; possible D gene TRBD1, 5 bases. This CDR3 spans 15 amino acids. Germline V gene data show CDR1 as GTSNPN and CDR2 as SVGIG (reference sequence). V dropped 5 bases and J dropped 0 bases, with 14 bases sitting between them. The CDR3 DNA follows: TGTGCCTGGGTCACGGGGCGTTACTCTGGAAACACCATATATTTT. As protein: CAWVTGRYSGNTIYF. Combining the CDR3 with reference TRBV30 and TRBJ1-3 gives the whole variable domain SQTIHQWPATLVQPVGSPLSLECTVEGTSNPNLYWYRQAAGRGLQLLFYSVGIGQISSEVPQNLSASRPQDRQFILSSKKLLLSDSGFYLCAWVTGRYSGNTIYFGEGSWLTVV.

CDR3 in DNA: TGTGCCAGCAGTTTACCGGATCCCTATGGCTACACCTTC. Its translation is CASSLPDPYGYTF. V is TRBV6-2 or TRBV6-3 and J is TRBJ1-2; D gene uncertain. The CDR3 sequence is 13 residues long. The germline CDR1 and CDR2 sequences are MNHEY and SVGEGT. V dropped 4 bases and J dropped 4 bases, with 10 bases sitting between them.

This chain connects TRBV3-1 (or the pseudogene TRBV3-2) to TRBJ1-4, with a tentative D call TRBD1 (5 bases). Germline CDR1 and CDR2: LGHDT and YNNKEL (reference sequence). Trimming left V 8 bases short and J 4 bases short, with 11 bases between. The CDR3 totals 13 residues. The CDR3 nucleotides read TGTGCCAGCGCCCAGGGCCTTAATGAAAAACTGTTTTTT. Its translation is CASAQGLNEKLFF.

This sequence joins TRBV7-9 and TRBJ2-1; D not certain. V was pared by 4 bases and J by 5 bases, with 6 bases between. The CDR3 contains 12 residues. Germline V gene sequence: CDR1 SEHNR, CDR2 FQNEAQ (reference sequence). The CDR3 sequence: CASSYSHNEQFF. The CDR3 DNA sequence: TGTGCCAGCAGCTATAGCCACAATGAGCAGTTCTTC.

The rearrangement uses TRBV30 and TRBJ2-2, with unresolved D. V was trimmed by 5 bases and J by 11 bases, leaving 12 bases between them. CDR3 length: 11 residues. CDR1 is GTSNPN, CDR2 SVGIG, per germline (reference sequence). In nucleotides, the CDR3 is TGTGCCTGGGCAGTTGCGGATGAGCTGTTTTTT. Translation: CAWAVADELFF.